By sample fraction, the clone carrying this TCR beta chain is medium-sized. This specimen belongs to a study of shared clonotypes between healthy human individuals. Germline loops: CDR1 GTSNPN, CDR2 SVGIG (reference sequence). The CDR3 contains 15 residues. Trimming took 0 bases from V and 5 from J; bases not matched to a gene: 7. This table comes from immunoSEQ multiplex PCR, and its TCRdb copy is limited to in-frame clones, with some not included. The sample shows about 300,000 clones, 74% of them seen only once. This receptor was taken from a man younger than 45 in good health. The J gene is TRBJ2-1, the V gene TRBV30; TRBD2 aligns across 7 bases. Specimen: memory CD4+ T cells sorted from blood. As for subset: CD45RA-negative fraction. The CDR3 DNA follows: TGTGCCTGGAGTGTACGGGGGGTAGCGGACAATGAGCAGTTCTTC. It translates to CAWSVRGVADNEQFF.